This TCR beta chain was captured by sequencing in a study of blood T cells in healthy people across ages. Peripheral blood samples of about 10 milliliters were drawn from each donor. Extraction yielded at least 6 micrograms of total RNA per sample. Points from the study as a whole: The authors considered diversity estimates from one million T cells to be underestimates.

Germline V gene data show CDR1 as SEHNR and CDR2 as FQNEAQ (reference sequence). CDR3 length: 14 residues. The ends lost 3 bases at V and 4 bases at J; junction bases unmatched: 2. Primed by a sample-barcoded 5' primer and a J-beta primer mix, a second PCR proceeded for roughly 6 to 12 cycles. Sequencing recovered at least 3 million CDR3-containing paired-end reads from each sample. Each CDR3 protein is one row after TCRdb ran MiXCR on the 5' RACE reads. The sample has 650,000 to 950,000 distinct CDR3 sequences; approximately 44% are singletons. Details on this clonotype: The target antigen is unknown.

This chain joins TRBV7-9 and TRBJ2-7, with TRBD1 identical over 11 bases. This TCR derives from a man aged 55 to 70 in good health. Sequencing used blood. CDR3 sequence reads: CASSLGQGEYEQYF. In DNA form, the CDR3 reads TGTGCCAGCAGCTTGGGACAGGGGGAGTACGAGCAGTACTTC.